One and the same sample provided the 30 T cell receptor beta chains below, sequenced in a study of T-cell reconstitution after alpha-beta-depleted transplantation in children. Preparation of the TCRbeta library involved a method that used unique molecular identifiers. TCRdb reanalysed the PCR reads using MiXCR and keeps one entry per CDR3 protein. The data contain nearly 200,000 distinct CDR3 sequences, roughly 6.3% of them seen just once; the ten biggest clones take up roughly 4.8%. Sequences were derived from PBMCs, sampled before TCRalphabeta/CD19-depleted stem cell transplant. These receptors all come from a girl under three years old with combined immunodeficiency, due to receive a stem cell transplant.

This clonotype was seen ten or more times. The chain combines TRBV15 with TRBJ2-5; TRBD2 might be the D (5 bases). Trimming took 0 bases from V and 4 from J, leaving 9 bases between them. Germline V gene sequence: CDR1 LNHNV, CDR2 YYDKDF (reference sequence). The CDR3 length is 14 residues. The CDR3 DNA reads as TGTGCCACCAGCAGAGATCTCGGGATAGAGACCCAGTACTTC. This gives the protein CATSRDLGIETQYF.

In this sample, this clonotype turned up many times. The genes are TRBV5-1 and TRBJ1-1; D gene ambiguous. CDR3 length: 15 residues. Germline CDR1 and CDR2: SGHRS and YFSETQ. Trimming removed 4 bases from V and 1 base from J, with 14 bases in between. The CDR3 sequence: CASSPGPGANTEAFF. The CDR3 nucleotides are TGCGCCAGCAGCCCCGGACCGGGAGCGAACACTGAAGCTTTCTTT.

At least ten counts were recorded for this clonotype. V gene TRBV7-9 combines with J gene TRBJ1-5, with D uncertain. Germline V CDR1 and CDR2: SEHNR, FQNEAQ (reference sequence). V was cut by 5 bases and J by 1 base, with 12 bases left in between. The CDR3 sequence is 15 residues long. DNA of the CDR3: TGTGCCAGCAGCCCCCTTCTAGGCAGCAATCAGCCCCAGCATTTT. Translated: CASSPLLGSNQPQHF.

Many counts were recorded for this clonotype. V gene TRBV28 combines with J gene TRBJ2-7, with 7 bases that match TRBD2. This CDR3 has 16 amino acids. With 5 bases clipped from V and 1 base from J, the junction kept 11 bases outside the gene matches. CDR1 MDHEN and CDR2 SYDVKM come from the germline V gene. CDR3 protein: CASSLHQRGVSYEQYF. The CDR3 nucleotides are TGTGCCAGCAGTCTCCACCAGCGGGGAGTATCCTACGAGCAGTACTTC. The full variable domain, with the rest looked up from reference TRBV28 and TRBJ2-7, is DVKVTQSSRYLVKRTGEKVFLECVQDMDHENMFWYRQDPGLGLRLIYFSYDVKMKEKGDIPEGYSVSREKKERFSLILESASTNQTSMYLCASSLHQRGVSYEQYFGPGTRLTVT.

This clonotype was observed many times. The chain joins TRBV28 to TRBJ2-1; weak D call: TRBD2 (6 bases). Trimming removed 7 bases at V and 7 bases at J, with 20 bases between. The CDR3 loop spans 15 amino acids. Germline V lookup: CDR1 MDHEN, CDR2 SYDVKM. The CDR3 region has the DNA TGTGCCAGCAACCTCGGGAGTCCGAACAAAAATGAGCAGTTCTTC. Protein sequence: CASNLGSPNKNEQFF.

A remark on this clonotype: A much larger clonotype is one base distant, so this may be a read error. This rearrangement joins TRBV5-1 to TRBJ2-5; TRBD1 is a possible D gene (6 bases). The CDR3 is made up of 15 amino acids. The V gene's germline CDR1 is SGHRS and CDR2 YFSETQ. CDR3 sequence reads: CPSRGWVEGQETQYF. CDR3 sequence (DNA): TGCCCCAGCAGGGGTTGGGTTGAGGGGCAAGAGACCCAGTACTTC.

This clonotype was seen a few times. The chain employs TRBV29-1 and TRBJ2-1; TRBD1 or TRBD2 may be the D gene (5 bases each). The CDR3 runs to 16 residues. Germline loops: CDR1 SQVTM, CDR2 ANQGSEA. V was clipped by 6 bases and J by 0 bases, with 18 bases between them. This chain's CDR3 is CSVNTGTQSSYNEQFF. The CDR3 DNA reads as TGCAGCGTGAACACCGGGACCCAAAGCTCCTACAATGAGCAGTTCTTC.

This clonotype was seen ten or more times. This chain links TRBV21-1 with TRBJ1-2. TRBV21-1 is recorded as a pseudogene. This CDR3 has 15 amino acids. CDR3 DNA: TGTGCCAGCAGCAAATTGAAACGGCCTAACTATGGCTACACCTTC. Protein: CASSKLKRPNYGYTF.

The table lists this clonotype with many counts. The chain links TRBV27 to TRBJ2-3, with D perhaps matching TRBD2 (6 bases). Germline V gives CDR1 MNHEY, CDR2 SMNVEV (reference sequence). The CDR3 has 16 amino acids. V lost 6 bases, J lost 0 bases, and 16 bases lay in between. The CDR3 here is CASSRDLPISTDTQYF. For the CDR3, the DNA is TGTGCCAGCAGCCGGGACTTACCCATTAGCACAGATACGCAGTATTTT.

This clonotype was seen a few times. The chain uses TRBV11-1 and TRBJ2-1, with D uncertain. The CDR3 runs to 18 residues. V was clipped by 2 bases and J by 3 bases, with 20 bases between them. Germline-derived CDR1 and CDR2 are SGHAT and FQDESV (reference sequence). The CDR3 spells CASSLTPFAREIYNEQFF. The CDR3 DNA reads TGTGCCAGCAGCTTAACCCCCTTTGCGCGAGAGATCTACAATGAGCAGTTCTTC.

This clonotype was counted ten times or more. The chain recombines TRBV5-5 with TRBJ2-5; D unresolved. The CDR3 runs to 12 residues. Germline assignment: CDR1 SGHKS and CDR2 YYEKEE (reference sequence). Trimming removed 0 bases from V and 5 bases from J, with 5 bases in between. The CDR3 DNA sequence: TGTGCCAGCAGCTTGGCCTTTGAGACCCAGTACTTC. The encoded protein is CASSLAFETQYF.

This clonotype has a count of ten or more. This chain uses TRBV5-1 with TRBJ2-2; possibly TRBD1 for D (6 bases). Germline CDR1 reads SGHRS; CDR2 reads YFSETQ. The CDR3 contains 17 residues. The ends were cut back, 0 bases at V and 3 bases at J, with 15 bases in the middle. CDR3 residues: CASSLVRGFDHTGELFF. Written as DNA, the CDR3 is TGCGCCAGCAGCTTGGTCAGGGGATTTGATCACACCGGGGAGCTGTTTTTT.

The chain is built from TRBV18 and TRBJ1-1; no firm D call. The germline V gene has CDR1 KGHSH and CDR2 LQKENI. The CDR3 spans 13 residues. The ends were cut back, 5 bases at V and 1 base at J, with 8 bases in the middle. The CDR3 DNA reads as TGTGCCAGCTCATTCAGTAGGAACACTGAAGCTTTCTTT. It is translated as CASSFSRNTEAFF.

This clonotype was counted many times. This chain connects TRBV6-5 to TRBJ2-5; D unresolved. The CDR3 runs to 14 residues. V lost 0 bases, J lost 2 bases, and 7 bases lay in between. Germline CDR1 reads MNHEY; CDR2 reads SVGAGI. This CDR3 is CASSYSIRQETQYF. CDR3 bases: TGTGCCAGCAGTTACTCGATAAGGCAAGAGACCCAGTACTTC.

DNA for the CDR3: TGCAGCGCCGGGGACACTACCTACGAGCAGTACTTC. This codes for CSAGDTTYEQYF. The J gene is TRBJ2-7, the V gene TRBV29-1; TRBD1 is a possible D gene (6 bases). The V gene lost 7 bases and the J gene lost 2 bases, with 12 bases spanning the gap. Germline V gene sequence: CDR1 SQVTM, CDR2 ANQGSEA. The length of the CDR3 is 12 residues.

This clonotype has at least ten counts. The rearrangement uses TRBV5-1 and TRBJ2-5, with 13 bases lining up with TRBD2. CDR1 SGHRS and CDR2 YFSETQ come from the germline V gene. J lost 13 bases, V lost 4 bases, and 13 bases had no gene match. The CDR3 contains 15 residues. The CDR3 DNA follows: TGCGCCAGCAGCATAAATTCCGGGACTAGCGGGGTGTGGTACTTC. It is translated as CASSINSGTSGVWYF.

This clonotype was seen many times. The chain carries TRBV20-1 and TRBJ2-1, with 7 bases fitting TRBD2. Trimming at V came to 0 bases and at J to 3 bases, leaving 5 bases not matched to a gene. This CDR3 is built from 15 residues. The germline V gene has CDR1 DFQATT and CDR2 SNEGSKA (reference sequence). CDR3 coding DNA: TGCAGTGCTAGAGACGGAATAGCGGGCTACAATGAGCAGTTCTTC. Translation gives CSARDGIAGYNEQFF.

Ten or more counts support this clonotype. This chain joins TRBV12-3 or TRBV12-4 and TRBJ2-3, with D uncertain. Trimming removed 0 bases at V and 2 bases at J, with 9 bases between. The CDR3 covers 15 residues. CDR3 protein: CASSLALGYTDTQYF. Written as DNA, the CDR3 is TGTGCCAGCAGTTTAGCGCTGGGTTACACAGATACGCAGTATTTT.

The chain links TRBV28 to TRBJ2-5, with 9 bases aligning to TRBD2. J was trimmed by 1 base and V by 6 bases; bases with no gene match: 12. From germline, CDR1 is MDHEN and CDR2 SYDVKM. There are 17 residues in the CDR3. The CDR3 reads CASSGGAGLASQETQYF. The CDR3 region has the DNA TGTGCCAGCAGCGGAGGGGCAGGACTAGCGAGCCAAGAGACCCAGTACTTC.

CDR3 sequence reads: CASSLAGITYEQYF. The CDR3 region has the DNA TGTGCCAGCAGCTTAGCAGGGATAACCTACGAGCAGTACTTC. This chain uses TRBV7-6 with TRBJ2-7, with unresolved D. The germline V and J ends were trimmed by 0 bases and 2 bases, with 8 bases remaining between them. CDR3 length: 14 amino acids. CDR1 and CDR2 from the germline V gene are SGHVS and FNYEAQ.

This clonotype appeared many times. This sequence joins TRBV12-5 and TRBJ2-1; 7 bases align to TRBD1. This CDR3 is 18 amino acids long. Trimming removed 0 bases from V and 7 bases from J; junction bases left unmatched: 15. The V gene's germline CDR1 is LGHNT and CDR2 FRNRAP. In DNA form, the CDR3 reads TGTGCTAGTGGTTTGGTAATTGGTTTCGACAGGGCGGAAAATGAGCAGTTCTTC. It is translated as CASGLVIGFDRAENEQFF.

This clonotype was counted at least ten times. This chain connects TRBV6-2 or TRBV6-3 to TRBJ2-1, with 7 bases lining up with TRBD1. From germline, CDR1 is MNHEY and CDR2 SVGEGT. With 6 bases clipped from V and 4 bases from J, the junction kept 6 bases outside the gene matches. The CDR3 sequence is 14 residues long. In DNA, the CDR3 is TGTGCCAGCAGGTGGGACAGTAAATACAATGAGCAGTTCTTC. Translating it yields CASRWDSKYNEQFF.

This clonotype was found a few times. J is TRBJ1-6 and V is TRBV20-1; D not certain. The germline V gene has CDR1 DFQATT and CDR2 SNEGSKA (reference sequence). The V end was cut by 5 bases, the J end by 7 bases, with 18 bases between. CDR3 length: 15 amino acids. The CDR3 protein is CSASQDVAANSPLHF. For the CDR3, the DNA is TGCAGTGCTTCGCAGGACGTCGCCGCCAATTCACCCCTCCACTTT.

This clonotype was observed many times. The chain joins TRBV3-1 to TRBJ2-5, with 8 bases aligning to TRBD1. Germline-derived CDR1 and CDR2 are LGHDT and YNNKEL (reference sequence). V gave up 6 bases and J gave up 1 base; unmatched junction bases: 10. This CDR3 region has 16 residues. CDR3 residues: CASRNTWTGSQETQYF. The CDR3 DNA is TGTGCCAGCAGGAATACATGGACAGGGAGCCAAGAGACCCAGTACTTC.

This clonotype was seen ten or more times. The chain uses TRBV18 and TRBJ1-6; 9 positions agree with TRBD1. The CDR3 has 15 amino acids. Germline CDR1 is KGHSH and CDR2 is LQKENI. Losses at the gene ends were 3 bases for V and 9 bases for J; bases not matched to a gene: 6. Here the CDR3 DNA reads TGTGCCAGCTCACCCGGGGACAGGGAGATTTCACCCCTCCACTTT. Translation: CASSPGDREISPLHF.

This clonotype was counted ten times or more. CDR3 sequence: CASSYREASMGAYEQYF. CDR3 nucleotides: TGCGCCAGCAGCTATCGGGAAGCTAGCATGGGAGCTTACGAGCAGTACTTC. The chain carries TRBV4-3 and TRBJ2-7; tentatively, D is TRBD2 (5 bases). V lost 5 bases to trimming and J lost 4 bases, with 24 bases between them. The CDR3 covers 17 residues. Germline CDR1 reads LGHNA; CDR2 reads YSLEER.

This clonotype has at least ten counts. V gene TRBV29-1 combines with J gene TRBJ2-1; 12 nucleotides agree with TRBD2. Per the germline V gene, CDR1 is SQVTM and CDR2 is ANQGSEA. This CDR3 has 14 residues. Trimming took 7 bases from V and 7 from J; bases not matched to a gene: 8. The CDR3 is CSAKLAGGKNEQFF. CDR3 in DNA: TGCAGCGCGAAACTAGCGGGGGGAAAGAATGAGCAGTTCTTC.

The V and J genes are TRBV15 and TRBJ2-5; D gene ambiguous. Germline assignment: CDR1 LNHNV and CDR2 YYDKDF (reference sequence). Trimming removed 0 bases at V and 2 bases at J, with 7 bases between. This CDR3 region has 14 residues. The CDR3 DNA reads TGTGCCACCAGCAGAGACCCCCTACAAGAGACCCAGTACTTC. Translation gives CATSRDPLQETQYF.

Many counts were recorded for this clonotype. The chain is built from TRBV5-1 and TRBJ1-2, with TRBD1 identical over 7 bases. The CDR3 runs 15 residues. J was trimmed by 4 bases and V by 3 bases; bases with no gene match: 9. CDR1 SGHRS and CDR2 YFSETQ come from the germline V gene. The CDR3: CASSSSGTASYGYTF. CDR3 DNA sequence: TGCGCCAGCAGCTCCTCCGGGACAGCGAGCTATGGCTACACCTTC.

In this sample, this clonotype turned up many times. This chain joins TRBV12-3 or TRBV12-4 and TRBJ2-7; tentative D call: TRBD1 (5 bases). Trimming removed 3 bases at V and 2 bases at J, with 8 bases between. CDR3 length: 13 residues. CDR3 sequence (DNA): TGTGCCAGCAGTTTTTGGGGCCCCTACGAGCAGTACTTC. As protein: CASSFWGPYEQYF.